This TCR beta chain was documented in a study of T-cell reconstitution after alpha-beta-depleted transplantation in children. V shed 1 base and J shed 4 bases, with 11 bases lying between them. CDR1 is DFQATT and CDR2 is SNEGSKA in the germline V gene (reference sequence). This CDR3 has 13 residues. Using unique molecular identifiers, the investigators prepared the TCRbeta library. TCRdb reanalysed the PCR reads using MiXCR and keeps one entry per CDR3 protein. The sample carries around 960,000 distinct CDR3 sequences, 25% to 30% recorded once. In its sample, this clonotype was seen a few times. The origin of this receptor is a boy younger than two who had a stem cell transplant for SCID, so the T cells may come from the graft donor. The rearrangement uses TRBV20-1 and TRBJ2-7; possible D gene TRBD2, 5 bases. Sequencing was performed on PBMCs, mostly from graft donor cells, taken 360 days after TCRalphabeta/CD19-depleted stem cell transplant. The CDR3 sequence: CSARVHEGYEQYF. The CDR3 nucleotides are TGCAGTGCTAGAGTTCACGAGGGTTACGAGCAGTACTTC.